What follows are 25 T cell receptor beta chains derived from one specimen sequenced in a study of monozygotic twins with inflammatory bowel disease. TCRdb reanalyzed the 5' RACE reads and collapses them to one entry per CDR3 protein, without DNA. With around 210,000 distinct CDR3 sequences in the sample, the ten largest clones hold more than 7.5%. Sequencing input: blood. The source is a human donor with ulcerative colitis or Crohn's disease, or a healthy co-twin of an affected twin (not recorded which).

V gene TRBV5-6 combines with J gene TRBJ2-1. Per germline, CDR1 SGHDT and CDR2 YYEEEE. This CDR3 is 11 amino acids long. The CDR3: CASSLRTDQFF.

The chain uses TRBV20-1 and TRBJ2-7. The CDR3 covers 11 residues. Looked up from germline, CDR1 is DFQATT and CDR2 is SNEGSKA (reference sequence). The CDR3 protein is CSASGMGEQYF.

The chain is built from TRBV20-1 and TRBJ2-1; no DNA is available, so the TRBD1 call from TCRdb remains unchecked. The CDR3 totals 11 residues. Germline-derived CDR1 and CDR2 are DFQATT and SNEGSKA (reference sequence). CDR3 amino acids: CSPFPGNEQFF.

The rearrangement links TRBV15 to TRBJ2-1; TCRdb reports TRBD1, a call that lacks DNA to check it against. The CDR3 extends over 16 amino acids. CDR1 is LNHNV, CDR2 YYDKDF, per germline (reference sequence). The CDR3: CATSSSTGGLYNEQFF.

The chain uses TRBV20-1 and TRBJ1-1; TCRdb reports TRBD1, a call that lacks DNA to check it against. Per the germline V gene, CDR1 is DFQATT and CDR2 is SNEGSKA (reference sequence). The CDR3 has 14 amino acids. CDR3 sequence: CSALVGQGNTEAFF.

J is TRBJ2-5 and V is TRBV20-1; TCRdb gives TRBD1 as the D gene, but with no DNA this cannot be confirmed. There are 12 residues in the CDR3. The V gene's germline CDR1 is DFQATT and CDR2 SNEGSKA (reference sequence). The CDR3 sequence is CSAGQGGGTQYF.

This chain connects TRBV7-2 to TRBJ2-7; absent DNA, TCRdb's TRBD2 call cannot be checked. This CDR3 region has 15 residues. Germline assignment: CDR1 SGHTA and CDR2 FQGNSA. CDR3 sequence: CASSPASGPSYEQYF.

The chain uses TRBV28 and TRBJ1-1; the TCRdb D gene call, TRBD1, has no DNA to confirm it. The CDR3 has 15 amino acids. CDR1 and CDR2 (germline): MDHEN, SYDVKM. This CDR3 reads CASSPAGTVNTEAFF.

The CDR3 is CASSPVGGYEQYF. The chain combines TRBV6-6 with TRBJ2-7; TCRdb indicates TRBD1, and absent DNA this call remains unverified. Per the germline V gene, CDR1 is MNHNY and CDR2 is SVGAGI (reference sequence). The CDR3 covers 13 residues.

The chain couples TRBV5-1 to TRBJ2-3; TCRdb indicates TRBD1, and absent DNA this call remains unverified. The V gene's germline CDR1 is SGHRS and CDR2 YFSETQ. This CDR3 comprises 13 residues. CDR3 sequence: CASGTGAGDTQYF.

This rearrangement joins TRBV27 to TRBJ2-1; TCRdb selects TRBD2, and the lack of DNA leaves this call unchecked. CDR1 is MNHEY, CDR2 SMNVEV, per germline (reference sequence). This CDR3 comprises 14 residues. The CDR3 is CASSFGGRSNEQFF.

The chain links TRBV27 to TRBJ2-5; TCRdb picks TRBD1, but there is no DNA to check that call. The germline gives CDR1 MNHEY, CDR2 SMNVEV (reference sequence). This CDR3 is 15 amino acids long. CDR3 protein: CASSLGRGLPETQYF.

The chain employs TRBV4-2 and TRBJ2-7; TCRdb lists TRBD1, though no DNA is available to test this call. The CDR3 extends over 16 amino acids. Per germline, CDR1 LGHNA and CDR2 YNFKEQ. CDR3 amino acids: CASSDTGAINSYEQYF.

The J gene is TRBJ1-1, the V gene TRBV18. Per germline, CDR1 KGHSH and CDR2 LQKENI. This CDR3 has 16 residues. This chain's CDR3 is CASSPLVGEMNTEAFF.

This chain uses TRBV5-1 with TRBJ1-1. Germline assignment: CDR1 SGHRS and CDR2 YFSETQ. This CDR3 spans 14 amino acids. CDR3 residues: CASSLDIVNTEAFF.

The rearrangement uses TRBV7-8 and TRBJ1-4. The CDR3 sequence is 13 residues long. The V gene's germline CDR1 is SGHVS and CDR2 FQNEAQ. CDR3: CASSLNTGEKLFF.

V gene TRBV5-1 combines with J gene TRBJ2-6. Germline V gene sequence: CDR1 SGHRS, CDR2 YFSETQ. The CDR3 is 15 residues long. CDR3 protein: CATSLDPSGANVLTF.

The rearrangement links TRBV10-3 to TRBJ2-7; TCRdb lists TRBD1, though no DNA is available to test this call. The CDR3 is 13 residues long. Germline V gives CDR1 ENHRY, CDR2 SYGVKD. CDR3 residues: CAINPGLRDEQYF.

The rearrangement uses TRBV18 and TRBJ1-1; TCRdb outputs TRBD1, but without DNA this stays unchecked. The germline gives CDR1 KGHSH, CDR2 LQKENI. The CDR3 runs to 14 residues. The CDR3 sequence: CASSQTGGDTEAFF. Drawing the rest from reference TRBV18 and TRBJ1-1, the complete variable domain is NAGVMQNPRHLVRRRGQEARLRCSPMKGHSHVYWYRQLPEEGLKFMVYLQKENIIDESGMPKERFSAEFPKEGPSILRIQQVVRGDSAAYFCASSQTGGDTEAFFGQGTRLTVV.

The V gene is TRBV5-5, the J gene TRBJ1-5. The CDR3 length is 16 residues. Germline CDR1 is SGHKS and CDR2 is YYEKEE (reference sequence). The CDR3 sequence: CASSLGSDITYQPQHF.

CDR3 protein: CASSLVPAASTDTQYF. The chain has TRBV11-2 and TRBJ2-3. Germline-derived CDR1 and CDR2 are SGHAT and FQNNGV. This CDR3 spans 16 amino acids.

The V call is TRBV5-1, the J call TRBJ1-6; TCRdb's D call of TRBD1 is untestable without DNA. Germline CDR1 is SGHRS and CDR2 is YFSETQ. The CDR3 is 18 residues long. CDR3 region: CASSSEGFGAKDHSPLHF.

This sequence joins TRBV29-1 and TRBJ1-2; checking the TCRdb D call of TRBD1 is not possible without DNA. There are 13 residues in the CDR3. The V gene's germline CDR1 is SQVTM and CDR2 ANQGSEA. CDR3 amino acids: CSVEETGGRVYTF. The variable domain in full, completed from reference TRBV29-1 and TRBJ1-2, reads SAVISQKPSRDICQRGTSLTIQCQVDSQVTMMFWYRQQPGQSLTLIATANQGSEATYESGFVIDKFPISRPNLTFSTLTVSNMSPEDSSIYLCSVEETGGRVYTFGSGTRLTVV.

The rearrangement links TRBV27 to TRBJ2-1; TCRdb returns TRBD1, unconfirmable since there is no DNA. The V gene's germline CDR1 is MNHEY and CDR2 SMNVEV (reference sequence). This CDR3 has 13 residues. This chain's CDR3 is CASRGGGSHEQFF.

The chain employs TRBV7-6 and TRBJ2-1. The germline gives CDR1 SGHVS, CDR2 FNYEAQ. The CDR3 is 13 amino acids. The CDR3: CASSEGPYNEQFF.